This TCR beta chain came from a study of blood T cells in healthy people across ages. Overall study results and limits: Naive CD4+ cell counts and diversity both ran higher in long-lived than in aged donors. Unsorted PBMC input precluded a conclusive naive versus antigen-experienced comparison. When one million T cells were used, diversity estimates were thought to be underestimates.

Primers used in a second PCR of about 6 to 11 cycles were a sample-barcoded 5' primer and a J-beta primer mix. Sequencing of every sample gave 2.5 million or more CDR3-containing paired-end reads. One entry per CDR3 protein, called by TCRdb with MiXCR from the 5' RACE reads. The data hold hundreds of thousands of distinct CDR3 sequences, with 21% observed a single time. V was cut by 0 bases and J by 2 bases, with 8 bases left in between. The CDR3 spans 15 residues. CDR1 is SGHRS, CDR2 YFSETQ, per germline. This clonotype was seen a handful of times. Its antigen remains unknown. Sample: blood. The rearrangement joins TRBV5-1 to TRBJ2-2; D remains ambiguous. The clonotype originates from a man aged 65 to 79 in good health. This CDR3 reads CASSLVSPNTGELFF. DNA for the CDR3: TGCGCCAGCAGCTTGGTCTCGCCAAACACCGGGGAGCTGTTTTTT. Full variable domain (missing parts from reference TRBV5-1 and TRBJ2-2): KAGVTQTPRYLIKTRGQQVTLSCSPISGHRSVSWYQQTPGQGLQFLFEYFSETQRNKGNFPGRFSGRQFSNSRSEMNVSTLELGDSALYLCASSLVSPNTGELFFGEGSRLTVL.